This paragraph covers one T cell receptor (beta chain) sequence. This record comes from a study of CD8+CD57+ T cells in acquired aplastic anemia. The study profiled TCR beta VDJ and CDR3 using genomic DNA as template. TCRdb fed the reads into MiXCR, producing one record per CDR3 protein. The sample has over 150,000 distinct CDR3 sequences, 71% seen once. It was patients with CD8+CD57+ cell expansion by flow cytometry who were chosen for sequencing. Germline lookup yields CDR1 LGHNT and CDR2 FRNRAP. Trimming cost V 0 bases and J 4 bases, with 1 base left between them. The CDR3 sequence is 12 residues long.

The chain joins TRBV12-5 to TRBJ2-4; D remains ambiguous. The sequenced material came from sorted CD4+, CD8+, or CD8+CD57+ T cells (not recorded which) from PBMCs. This clonotype originated in a human donor with aplastic anemia. This CDR3 is CASGLVKNIQYF. CDR3 bases: TGTGCTAGTGGTTTGGTAAAAAACATTCAGTACTTC. The complete variable domain, with remaining parts taken from reference TRBV12-5 and TRBJ2-4, reads DARVTQTPRHKVTEMGQEVTMRCQPILGHNTVFWYRQTMMQGLELLAYFRNRAPLDDSGMPKDRFSAEMPDATLATLKIQPSEPRDSAVYFCASGLVKNIQYFGAGTRLSVL.